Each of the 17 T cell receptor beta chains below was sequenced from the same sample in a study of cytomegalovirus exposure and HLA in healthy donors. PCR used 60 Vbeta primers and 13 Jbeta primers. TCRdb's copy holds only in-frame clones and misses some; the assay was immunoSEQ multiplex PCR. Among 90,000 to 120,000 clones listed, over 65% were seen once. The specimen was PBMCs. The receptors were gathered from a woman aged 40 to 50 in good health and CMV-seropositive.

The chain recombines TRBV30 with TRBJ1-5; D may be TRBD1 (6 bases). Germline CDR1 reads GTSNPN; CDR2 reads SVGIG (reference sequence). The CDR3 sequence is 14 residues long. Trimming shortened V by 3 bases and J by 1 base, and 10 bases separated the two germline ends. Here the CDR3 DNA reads TGTGCCTGGAGCGTGGGGACAAGCAATCAGCCCCAGCATTTT. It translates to CAWSVGTSNQPQHF. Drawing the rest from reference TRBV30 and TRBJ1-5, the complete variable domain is SQTIHQWPATLVQPVGSPLSLECTVEGTSNPNLYWYRQAAGRGLQLLFYSVGIGQISSEVPQNLSASRPQDRQFILSSKKLLLSDSGFYLCAWSVGTSNQPQHFGDGTRLSIL.

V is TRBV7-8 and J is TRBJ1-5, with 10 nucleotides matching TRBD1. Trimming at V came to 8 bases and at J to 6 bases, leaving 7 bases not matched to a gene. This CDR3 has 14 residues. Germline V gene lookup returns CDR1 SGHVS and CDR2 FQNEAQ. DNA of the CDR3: TGTGCCAGCTCCCCGGGACAGGGGTTTCAGCCCCAGCATTTT. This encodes CASSPGQGFQPQHF.

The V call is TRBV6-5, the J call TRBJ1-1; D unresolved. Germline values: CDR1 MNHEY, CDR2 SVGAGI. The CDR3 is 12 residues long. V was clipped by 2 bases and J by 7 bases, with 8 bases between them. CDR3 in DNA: TGTGCCAGCAGTTACGCGGGGATTGAAGCTTTCTTT. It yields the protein CASSYAGIEAFF.

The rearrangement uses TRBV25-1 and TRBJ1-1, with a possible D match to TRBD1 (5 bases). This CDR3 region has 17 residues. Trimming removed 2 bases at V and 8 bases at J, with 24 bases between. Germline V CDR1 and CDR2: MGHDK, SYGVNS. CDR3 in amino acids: CASSEEKIVGGTSEAFF. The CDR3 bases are TGTGCCAGCAGTGAAGAGAAGATTGTCGGGGGAACCTCGGAAGCTTTCTTT.

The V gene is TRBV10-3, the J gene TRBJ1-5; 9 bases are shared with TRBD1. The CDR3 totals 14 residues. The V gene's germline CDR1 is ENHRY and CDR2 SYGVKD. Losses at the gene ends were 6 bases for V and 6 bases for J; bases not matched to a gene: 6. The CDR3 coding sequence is TGTGCCATCAGCCGGGACAGGGATCGTCAGCCCCAGCATTTT. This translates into CAISRDRDRQPQHF.

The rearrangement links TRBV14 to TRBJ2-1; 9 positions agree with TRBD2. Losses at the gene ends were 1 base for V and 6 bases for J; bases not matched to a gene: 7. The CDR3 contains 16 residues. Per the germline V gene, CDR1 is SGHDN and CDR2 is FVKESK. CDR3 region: CASSQAPGLAPNEQFF. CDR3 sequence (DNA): TGTGCCAGCAGCCAAGCACCGGGACTAGCCCCCAATGAGCAGTTCTTC.

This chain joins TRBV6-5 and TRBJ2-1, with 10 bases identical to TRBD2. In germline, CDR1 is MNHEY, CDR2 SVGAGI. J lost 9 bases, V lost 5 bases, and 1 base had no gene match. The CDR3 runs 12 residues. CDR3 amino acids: CASSRTSGEQFF. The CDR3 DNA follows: TGTGCCAGCAGTCGGACTAGCGGTGAGCAGTTCTTC.

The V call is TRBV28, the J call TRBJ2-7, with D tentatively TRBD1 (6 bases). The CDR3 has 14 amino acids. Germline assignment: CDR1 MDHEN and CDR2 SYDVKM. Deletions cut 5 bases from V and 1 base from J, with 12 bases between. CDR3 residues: CASSIGQRSYEQYF. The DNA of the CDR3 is TGTGCCAGCAGTATTGGACAGAGGTCCTACGAGCAGTACTTC.

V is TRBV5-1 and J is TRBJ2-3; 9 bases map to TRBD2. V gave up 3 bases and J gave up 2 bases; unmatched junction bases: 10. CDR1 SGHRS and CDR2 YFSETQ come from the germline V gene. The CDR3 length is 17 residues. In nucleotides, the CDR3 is TGCGCCAGCAGCTCCCTACTTAGCGGGGGTATCACAGATACGCAGTATTTT. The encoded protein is CASSSLLSGGITDTQYF. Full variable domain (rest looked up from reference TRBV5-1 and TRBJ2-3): KAGVTQTPRYLIKTRGQQVTLSCSPISGHRSVSWYQQTPGQGLQFLFEYFSETQRNKGNFPGRFSGRQFSNSRSEMNVSTLELGDSALYLCASSSLLSGGITDTQYFGPGTRLTVL.

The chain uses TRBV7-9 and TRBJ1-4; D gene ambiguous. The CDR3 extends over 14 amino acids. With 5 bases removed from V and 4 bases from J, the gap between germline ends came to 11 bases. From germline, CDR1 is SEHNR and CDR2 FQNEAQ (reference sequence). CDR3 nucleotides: TGTGCCAGCAGCCTTGACAAAAATAATGAAAAACTGTTTTTT. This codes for CASSLDKNNEKLFF.

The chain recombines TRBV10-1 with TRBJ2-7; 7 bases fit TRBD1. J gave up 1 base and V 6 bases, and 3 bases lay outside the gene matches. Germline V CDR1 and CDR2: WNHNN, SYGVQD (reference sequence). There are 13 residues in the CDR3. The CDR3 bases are TGCGCCAGCAGCGGGACAGAGTCCTACGAGCAGTACTTC. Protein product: CASSGTESYEQYF.

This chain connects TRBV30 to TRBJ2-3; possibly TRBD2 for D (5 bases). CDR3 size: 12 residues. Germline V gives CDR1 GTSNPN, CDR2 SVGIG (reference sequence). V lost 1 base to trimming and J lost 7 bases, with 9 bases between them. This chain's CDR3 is CAWSGSGNTQYF. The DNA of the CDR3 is TGTGCCTGGAGTGGATCGGGGAATACGCAGTATTTT.

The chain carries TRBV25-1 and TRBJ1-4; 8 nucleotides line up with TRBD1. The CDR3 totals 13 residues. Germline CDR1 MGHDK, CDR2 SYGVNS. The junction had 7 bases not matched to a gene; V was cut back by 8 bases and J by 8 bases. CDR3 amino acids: CASSWRTGEKLFF. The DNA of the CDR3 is TGTGCCAGCTCCTGGAGGACAGGGGAAAAACTGTTTTTT.

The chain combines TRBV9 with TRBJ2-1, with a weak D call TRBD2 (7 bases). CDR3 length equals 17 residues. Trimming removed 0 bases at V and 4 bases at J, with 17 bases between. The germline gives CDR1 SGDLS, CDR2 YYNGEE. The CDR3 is CASSVGLPGGGYNEQFF. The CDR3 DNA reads TGTGCCAGCAGCGTAGGACTCCCGGGGGGCGGTTACAATGAGCAGTTCTTC.

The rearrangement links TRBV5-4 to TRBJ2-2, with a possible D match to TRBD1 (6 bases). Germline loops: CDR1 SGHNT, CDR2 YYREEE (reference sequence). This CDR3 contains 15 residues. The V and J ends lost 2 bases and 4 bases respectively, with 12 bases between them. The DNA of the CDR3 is TGTGCCAGCAGCTTACAGGGTAGGACCACCGGGGAGCTGTTTTTT. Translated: CASSLQGRTTGELFF.

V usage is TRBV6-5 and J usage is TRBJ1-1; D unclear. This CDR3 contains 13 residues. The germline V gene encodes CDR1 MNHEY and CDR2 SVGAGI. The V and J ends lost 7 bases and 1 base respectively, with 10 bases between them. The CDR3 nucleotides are TGTGCCAGCATCAGGAATGGGAACACTGAAGCTTTCTTT. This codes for CASIRNGNTEAFF.

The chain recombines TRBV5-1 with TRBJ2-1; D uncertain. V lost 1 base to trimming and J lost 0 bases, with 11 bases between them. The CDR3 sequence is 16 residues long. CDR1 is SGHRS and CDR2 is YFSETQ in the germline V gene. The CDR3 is CASSLLTVSSYNEQFF. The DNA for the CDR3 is TGCGCCAGCAGCTTGTTAACGGTAAGCTCCTACAATGAGCAGTTCTTC.